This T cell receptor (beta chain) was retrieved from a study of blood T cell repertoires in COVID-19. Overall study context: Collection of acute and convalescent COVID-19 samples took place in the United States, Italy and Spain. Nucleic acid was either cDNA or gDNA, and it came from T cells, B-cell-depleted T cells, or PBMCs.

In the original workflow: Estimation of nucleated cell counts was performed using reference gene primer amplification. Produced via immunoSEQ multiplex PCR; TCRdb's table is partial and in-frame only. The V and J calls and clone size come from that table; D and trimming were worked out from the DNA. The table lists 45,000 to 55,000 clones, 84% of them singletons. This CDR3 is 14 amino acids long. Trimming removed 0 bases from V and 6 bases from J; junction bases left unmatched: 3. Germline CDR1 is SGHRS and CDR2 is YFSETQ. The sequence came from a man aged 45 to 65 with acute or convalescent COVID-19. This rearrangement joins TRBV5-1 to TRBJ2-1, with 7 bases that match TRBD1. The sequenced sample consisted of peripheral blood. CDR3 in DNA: TGCGCCAGCAGCTTGGCCCGACAGGGCAATGAGCAGTTCTTC. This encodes CASSLARQGNEQFF.